This T cell receptor (beta chain) was profiled in a study of CD8+ T cells in alopecia areata. General study findings and limits: Sequencing of scalp samples also captures resident alphabeta T cells of normal skin. Having one nonresponder leaves uncertain how baseline CD8+ expansion relates to response. Mice showed clearer TCR sharing than patients did, a gap that was possibly HLA-related. Amid tofacitinib therapy, many expanded lesional clones stayed present in scalp and blood.

Once RNA had been extracted, it was reverse transcribed into cDNA to act as the sequencing template. Repertoires were generated with immunoSEQ multiplex PCR, while TCRdb's copy carries only in-frame clones and drops some. The sample lists roughly 280,000 clones, approximately 60% occurring once. To note about this clone: Its antigen is not known.

Sample treatment: oral pan-JAK inhibitor, 5-10 mg twice daily. This CDR3 is 15 amino acids long. The V gene end was trimmed by 5 bases and the J gene end by 9 bases; junction bases not matched to a gene: 8. The germline CDR1 and CDR2 sequences are SGHDN and FVKESK. Specimen: CD4+ T cells sorted from blood, collected at roughly week 52, from a patient treated with tofacitinib. The chain recombines TRBV14 with TRBJ1-6; 9 bases match TRBD1. The source is a human donor with alopecia areata. This chain's CDR3 is CASSGAGTGLSPLHF. The CDR3 nucleotides read TGTGCCAGCAGCGGAGCCGGGACAGGGCTTTCACCCCTCCACTTT.